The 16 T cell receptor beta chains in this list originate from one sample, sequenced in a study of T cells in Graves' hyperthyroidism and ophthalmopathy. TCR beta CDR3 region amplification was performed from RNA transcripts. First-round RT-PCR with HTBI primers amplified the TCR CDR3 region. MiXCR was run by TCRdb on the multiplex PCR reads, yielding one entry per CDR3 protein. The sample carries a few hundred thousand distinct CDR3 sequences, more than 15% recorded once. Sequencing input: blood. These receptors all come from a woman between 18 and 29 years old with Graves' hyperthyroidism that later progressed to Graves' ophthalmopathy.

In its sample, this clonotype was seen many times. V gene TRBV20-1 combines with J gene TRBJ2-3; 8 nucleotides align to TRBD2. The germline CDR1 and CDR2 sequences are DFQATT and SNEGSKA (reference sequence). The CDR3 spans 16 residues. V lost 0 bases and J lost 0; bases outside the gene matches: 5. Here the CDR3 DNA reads TGCAGTGCTAGAGAAGGTAGCGGGATTAGCACAGATACGCAGTATTTT. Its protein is CSAREGSGISTDTQYF.

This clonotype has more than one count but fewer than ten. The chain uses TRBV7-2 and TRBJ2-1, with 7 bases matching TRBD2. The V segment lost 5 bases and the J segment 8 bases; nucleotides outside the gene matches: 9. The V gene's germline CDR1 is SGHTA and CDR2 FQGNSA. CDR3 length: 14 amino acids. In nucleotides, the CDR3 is TGTGCCAGCAGCGACCTAGCGGTTAGCGATGAGCAGTTCTTC. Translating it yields CASSDLAVSDEQFF.

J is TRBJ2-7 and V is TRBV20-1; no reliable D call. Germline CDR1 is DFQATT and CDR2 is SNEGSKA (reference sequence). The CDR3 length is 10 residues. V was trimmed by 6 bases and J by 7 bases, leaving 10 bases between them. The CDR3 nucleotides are TGCAGTGCCCACTCCGGGGAGCAGTACTTC. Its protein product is CSAHSGEQYF.

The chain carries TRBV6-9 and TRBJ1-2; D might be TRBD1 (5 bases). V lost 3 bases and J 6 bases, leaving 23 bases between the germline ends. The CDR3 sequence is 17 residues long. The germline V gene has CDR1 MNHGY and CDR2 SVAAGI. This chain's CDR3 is CASSYLDPGPPRDGYTF. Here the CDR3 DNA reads TGTGCCAGCAGTTACCTTGACCCGGGCCCCCCCAGGGATGGCTACACCTTC.

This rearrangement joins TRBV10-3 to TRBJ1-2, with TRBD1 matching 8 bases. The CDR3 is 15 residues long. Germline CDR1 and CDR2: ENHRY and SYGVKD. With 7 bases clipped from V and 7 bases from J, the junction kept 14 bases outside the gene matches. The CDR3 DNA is TGTGCCATCACCCGGGGACAGGACCAAAGGGGTGGCTACACCTTC. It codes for CAITRGQDQRGGYTF.

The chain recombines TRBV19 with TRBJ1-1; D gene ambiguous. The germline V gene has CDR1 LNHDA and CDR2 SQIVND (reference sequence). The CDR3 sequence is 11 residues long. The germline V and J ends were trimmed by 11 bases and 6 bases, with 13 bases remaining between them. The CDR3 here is CASGGMSEAFF. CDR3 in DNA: TGTGCCTCAGGCGGGATGTCTGAAGCTTTCTTT.

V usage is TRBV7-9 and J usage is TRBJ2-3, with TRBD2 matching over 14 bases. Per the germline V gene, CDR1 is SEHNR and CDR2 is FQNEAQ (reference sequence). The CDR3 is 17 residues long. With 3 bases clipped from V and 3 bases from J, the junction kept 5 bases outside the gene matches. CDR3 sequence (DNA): TGTGCCAGCAGCTTGGGAGGGACTAGCGGGAGAACAGATACGCAGTATTTT. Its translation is CASSLGGTSGRTDTQYF.

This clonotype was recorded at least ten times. CDR3 residues: CAWSSGTSYEQYF. The CDR3 DNA follows: TGTGCCTGGAGCTCGGGAACCTCCTACGAGCAGTACTTC. The chain has TRBV30 and TRBJ2-7, with D possibly being TRBD2 (5 bases). The CDR3 has 13 amino acids. Per germline, CDR1 GTSNPN and CDR2 SVGIG (reference sequence). V was trimmed by 3 bases and J by 0 bases, leaving 9 bases between them.

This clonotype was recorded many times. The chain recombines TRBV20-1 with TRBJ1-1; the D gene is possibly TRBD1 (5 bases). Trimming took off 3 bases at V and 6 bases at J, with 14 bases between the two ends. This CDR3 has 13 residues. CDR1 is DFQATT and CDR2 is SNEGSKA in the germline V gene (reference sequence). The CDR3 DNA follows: TGCAGTGCTAGTACGAGGGGAGTCGCTGAAGCTTTCTTT. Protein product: CSASTRGVAEAFF.

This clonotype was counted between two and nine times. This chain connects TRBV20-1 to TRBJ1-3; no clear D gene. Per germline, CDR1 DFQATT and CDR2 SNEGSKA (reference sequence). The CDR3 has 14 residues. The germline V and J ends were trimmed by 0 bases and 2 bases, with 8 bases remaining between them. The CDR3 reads CSARERETGNTIYF. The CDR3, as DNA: TGCAGTGCTAGAGAGAGGGAAACTGGAAACACCATATATTTT.

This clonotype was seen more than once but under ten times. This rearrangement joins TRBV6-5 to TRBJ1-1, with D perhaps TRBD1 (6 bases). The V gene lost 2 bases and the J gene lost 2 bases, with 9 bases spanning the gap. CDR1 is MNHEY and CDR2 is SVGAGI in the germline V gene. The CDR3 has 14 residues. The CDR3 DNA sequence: TGTGCCAGCAGTTACATGGACAGTAACACTGAAGCTTTCTTT. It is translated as CASSYMDSNTEAFF.

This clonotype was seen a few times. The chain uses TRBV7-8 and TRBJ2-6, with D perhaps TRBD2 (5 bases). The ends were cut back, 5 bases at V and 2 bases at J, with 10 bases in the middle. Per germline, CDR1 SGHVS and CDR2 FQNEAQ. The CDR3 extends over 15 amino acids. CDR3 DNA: TGTGCCAGCAGCCCGGGGTTGGCTGGGGCCAACGTCCTGACTTTC. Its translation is CASSPGLAGANVLTF.

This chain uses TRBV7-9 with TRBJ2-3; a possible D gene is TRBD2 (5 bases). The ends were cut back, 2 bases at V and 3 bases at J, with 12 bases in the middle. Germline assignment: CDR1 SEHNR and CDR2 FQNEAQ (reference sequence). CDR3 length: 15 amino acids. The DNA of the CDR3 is TGTGCCAGCAGCTTATCGGCAAGAGGGACAGATACGCAGTATTTT. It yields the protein CASSLSARGTDTQYF.

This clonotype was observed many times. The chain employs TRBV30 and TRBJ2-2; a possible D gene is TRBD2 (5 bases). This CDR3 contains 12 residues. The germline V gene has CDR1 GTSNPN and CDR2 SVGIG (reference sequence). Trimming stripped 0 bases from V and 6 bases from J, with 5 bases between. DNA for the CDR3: TGTGCCTGGAGTGTCGGGGCCGGGGAGCTGTTTTTT. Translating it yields CAWSVGAGELFF.

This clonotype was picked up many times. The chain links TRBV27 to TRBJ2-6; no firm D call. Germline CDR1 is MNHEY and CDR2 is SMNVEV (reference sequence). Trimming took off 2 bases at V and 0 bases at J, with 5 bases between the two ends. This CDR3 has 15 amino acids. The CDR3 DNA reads TGTGCCAGCAGTTTAGCGAGCTCTGGGGCCAACGTCCTGACTTTC. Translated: CASSLASSGANVLTF.

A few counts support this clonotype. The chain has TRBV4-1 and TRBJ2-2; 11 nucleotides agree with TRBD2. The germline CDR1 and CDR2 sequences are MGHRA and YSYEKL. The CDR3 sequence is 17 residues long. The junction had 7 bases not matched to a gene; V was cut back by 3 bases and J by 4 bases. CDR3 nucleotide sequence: TGCGCCAGCAGCCATTCTAGCGGGAGGAGTGGCACCGGGGAGCTGTTTTTT. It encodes CASSHSSGRSGTGELFF.